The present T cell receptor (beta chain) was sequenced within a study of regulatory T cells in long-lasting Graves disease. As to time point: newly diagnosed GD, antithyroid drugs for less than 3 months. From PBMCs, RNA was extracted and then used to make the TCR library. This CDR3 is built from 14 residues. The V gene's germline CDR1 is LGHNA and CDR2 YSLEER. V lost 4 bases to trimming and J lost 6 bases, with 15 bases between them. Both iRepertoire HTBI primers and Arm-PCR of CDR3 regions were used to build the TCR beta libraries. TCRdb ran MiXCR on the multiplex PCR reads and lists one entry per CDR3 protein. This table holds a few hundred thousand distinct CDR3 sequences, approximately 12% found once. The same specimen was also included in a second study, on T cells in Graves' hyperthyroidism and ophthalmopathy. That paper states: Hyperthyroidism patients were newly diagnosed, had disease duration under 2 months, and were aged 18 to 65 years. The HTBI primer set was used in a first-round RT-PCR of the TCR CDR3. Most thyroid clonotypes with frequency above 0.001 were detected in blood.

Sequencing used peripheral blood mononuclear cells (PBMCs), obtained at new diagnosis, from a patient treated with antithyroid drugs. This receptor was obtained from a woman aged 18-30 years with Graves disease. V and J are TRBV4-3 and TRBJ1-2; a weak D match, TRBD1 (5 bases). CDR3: CASSRRQKKDGYTF. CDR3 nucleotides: TGCGCCAGCAGCCGACGACAGAAAAAGGATGGCTACACCTTC.